The rows below give T cell receptor beta chains drawn from one sample of a study of blood T cell repertoires in COVID-19. Sequencing used immunoSEQ multiplex PCR; TCRdb keeps in-frame clones, though not all of them. The sample lists about 190,000 clones, 83% occurring once. Sequencing used peripheral blood. Receptors originate from a man in his fifties or sixties with active or convalescent COVID-19. CDR3s include the opening cysteine and the closing phenylalanine or tryptophan. Each record gives: J gene, D gene, clone size, V gene, CDR3 protein, CDR3 DNA. The D gene is left open where the match is weak. Clone size is not always given. Where it is, it says once, few, many or a class for expanded clones.

>TRBJ2-5|TRBD1|.|TRBV28
CASYGQGRETQYF
TGTGCCAGCTACGGACAGGGGCGGGAGACCCAGTACTTC
>TRBJ2-3|.|.|TRBV7-2
CASTGQVSGGKDTQYF
TGTGCCAGCACCGGACAGGTTTCAGGCGGGAAGGATACGCAGTATTTT
>TRBJ2-7|.|few|TRBV5-4
CASSFDRSYEQYF
TGTGCCAGCAGCTTTGACAGGTCCTACGAGCAGTACTTC
>TRBJ2-3|TRBD1|.|TRBV19
CASSMRDRGFPDTQYF
TGTGCCAGTAGTATGCGGGACAGGGGGTTCCCAGATACGCAGTATTTT
>TRBJ2-7|TRBD2|.|TRBV2
CASGTSGDEQYF
TGTGCCAGTGGGACTAGCGGGGACGAGCAGTACTTC
>TRBJ1-4|.|.|TRBV6-5
CASSYTRGNEKLFF
TGTGCCAGCAGTTACACGCGGGGTAATGAAAAACTGTTTTTT
>TRBJ1-3|.|.|TRBV2
CASGRGGSGNTIYF
TGTGCCAGCGGGAGAGGGGGCTCTGGAAACACCATATATTTT
>TRBJ2-5|.|.|TRBV6-5
CASPDLEVRETQYF
TGTGCCAGCCCGGACTTGGAAGTGAGAGAGACCCAGTACTTC
>TRBJ2-7|.|.|TRBV29-1
CSVEITGGYEQYF
TGCAGCGTTGAAATCACCGGAGGCTACGAGCAGTACTTC
>TRBJ2-3|TRBD2|.|TRBV7-2
CASAGASGGRVDTQYF
TGTGCCAGCGCGGGTGCCAGCGGGGGGCGAGTAGATACGCAGTATTTT
>TRBJ2-5|.|.|TRBV7-2
CASSLREGTQYF
TGTGCCAGCAGCCTGAGGGAAGGGACCCAGTACTTC
>TRBJ2-4|TRBD2|.|TRBV6-4
CASNAGGGDIQYF
TGTGCCAGCAACGCGGGGGGAGGAGACATTCAGTACTTC
>TRBJ2-1|.|.|TRBV7-9
CASSLAPADLPGEQFF
TGTGCCAGCAGCTTAGCACCAGCGGACCTCCCTGGTGAGCAGTTCTTC
>TRBJ2-5|.|.|TRBV7-9
CASSLAREEETQYF
TGTGCCAGCAGCTTAGCGAGGGAGGAGGAGACCCAGTACTTC
>TRBJ1-5|.|.|TRBV6-1
CASSDFQQPQHF
TGTGCCAGCAGTGATTTCCAGCAGCCCCAGCATTTT
>TRBJ1-3|.|.|TRBV4-3
CASSQVATGTHGNTIYF
TGCGCCAGCAGCCAAGTTGCTACAGGGACCCATGGAAACACCATATATTTT
>TRBJ1-2|TRBD1|.|TRBV29-1
CSVPRTISTGDVYGYTF
TGCAGCGTTCCAAGAACAATTTCGACAGGGGACGTGTATGGCTACACCTTC
>TRBJ2-7|TRBD2|.|TRBV15
CATSRGASGVSSYEQYF
TGTGCCACCAGCAGAGGTGCTAGCGGGGTGAGCTCCTACGAGCAGTACTTC
>TRBJ2-1|.|.|TRBV11-3
CASSPPTPGNEQFF
TGTGCCAGCAGCCCCCCGACTCCGGGCAATGAGCAGTTCTTC
>TRBJ1-6|TRBD1|.|TRBV5-4
CASSMDRGYNSPLHF
TGTGCCAGCAGCATGGACAGGGGGTATAATTCACCCCTCCACTTT
>TRBJ2-3|TRBD2|.|TRBV5-5
CASSTGTSGGYTQYF
TGTGCCAGCAGCACTGGGACTAGCGGGGGGTATACGCAGTATTTT
>TRBJ2-7|.|.|TRBV20-1
CSARRGRQDRF
TGCAGTGCTAGAAGGGGGAGACAGGACCGCTTC
>TRBJ1-2|.|.|TRBV11-2
CASSHTPITGEGYTF
TGTGCCAGCAGCCACACCCCTATAACCGGGGAGGGCTACACCTTC
>TRBJ1-3|TRBD1|.|TRBV4-1
CASSQGSDREYGNTIYF
TGCGCCAGCAGCCAAGGGTCGGACAGGGAGTATGGAAACACCATATATTTT
>TRBJ2-5|TRBD2|.|TRBV27
CASSLGLAGGLETQYF
TGTGCCAGCAGTTTGGGACTAGCGGGAGGGCTTGAGACCCAGTACTTC
>TRBJ2-5|.|.|TRBV29-1
CSPTGGDMETQYF
TGCAGCCCCACAGGGGGGGACATGGAGACCCAGTACTTC
>TRBJ1-6|TRBD1|.|TRBV9
CASSVDDRGLSPLHF
TGTGCCAGCAGCGTAGATGACAGGGGGCTGTCACCCCTCCACTTT
>TRBJ1-5|TRBD1|.|TRBV6-5
CASGTGRRQPQHF
TGTGCCAGCGGGACAGGGCGTCGACAGCCCCAGCATTTT
>TRBJ2-1|TRBD2|.|TRBV6-2/TRBV6-3
CASSYSTSLYNEQFF
TGTGCCAGCAGTTACTCGACTAGCCTCTACAATGAGCAGTTCTTC
>TRBJ1-1|.|.|TRBV7-9
CASSFGQMNTEAFF
TGTGCCAGCAGCTTTGGACAGATGAACACTGAAGCTTTCTTT
>TRBJ1-1|.|.|TRBV28
CASRSLGGNTEAFF
TGTGCCAGCAGATCCCTGGGGGGGAACACTGAAGCTTTCTTT
>TRBJ2-6|.|.|TRBV13
CASSLGRGWSSGANVLTF
TGTGCCAGCAGCTTAGGACGGGGTTGGAGCTCTGGGGCCAACGTCCTGACTTTC
>TRBJ1-2|TRBD1|.|TRBV18
CASSPKGTGGRVHYGYTF
TGTGCCAGCTCACCAAAGGGGACAGGGGGTCGAGTTCACTATGGCTACACCTTC
>TRBJ2-7|TRBD1|.|TRBV12-3/TRBV12-4
CASSPGQNYEQYF
TGTGCCAGCAGCCCGGGACAGAACTACGAGCAGTACTTC
>TRBJ2-6|TRBD1|.|TRBV7-2
CASSLDGTGPSGANVLTF
TGTGCCAGCAGCTTAGACGGGACAGGGCCCTCTGGGGCCAACGTCCTGACTTTC
>TRBJ2-5|.|.|TRBV12-3/TRBV12-4
CASSKIVQETQYF
TGTGCCAGCAGTAAAATAGTCCAAGAGACCCAGTACTTC
>TRBJ1-2|.|once|TRBV10-3
CAISEGGEPPLHGYTF
TGTGCCATCAGTGAGGGAGGGGAGCCCCCTCTCCATGGCTACACCTTC
>TRBJ2-3|.|.|TRBV2
CASSGDTPSTDTQYF
TGTGCCAGCAGTGGGGACACCCCTAGCACAGATACGCAGTATTTT
>TRBJ2-5|.|few|TRBV30
CAWRTTSRAPHF
TGTGCCTGGAGAACGACCTCGAGGGCCCCGCACTTC
>TRBJ2-2|.|once|TRBV6-4
CASSVSRLNTGELFF
TGTGCCAGCAGTGTCTCCAGGTTAAACACCGGGGAGCTGTTTTTT
>TRBJ2-1|TRBD1|.|TRBV9
CASSVNPNRDSYNEQFF
TGTGCCAGCAGCGTGAACCCGAACCGGGACAGTTACAATGAGCAGTTCTTC
>TRBJ2-7|.|.|TRBV5-3
CARSLDCGDYEQYF
TGTGCCAGAAGCTTGGACTGCGGGGACTACGAGCAGTACTTC
>TRBJ2-5|.|few|TRBV3-1/TRBV3-2
CASSLPGTSGGETQYF
TGTGCCAGCAGCCTACCCGGGACCTCTGGGGGGGAGACCCAGTACTTC
>TRBJ2-1|TRBD2|.|TRBV24-1
CATSDRSGKSYNEQFF
TGTGCCACCAGTGATCGGAGCGGGAAGTCCTACAATGAGCAGTTCTTC
>TRBJ1-5|TRBD1|many|TRBV3-1/TRBV3-2
CASSPGIGTGNQPQHF
TGTGCCAGCAGCCCGGGAATTGGGACAGGCAATCAGCCCCAGCATTTT
>TRBJ2-1|.|once|TRBV27
CASSVNSGLYNEQFF
TGTGCCAGCAGTGTAAATAGCGGACTGTACAATGAGCAGTTCTTC
>TRBJ2-7|.|.|TRBV27
CASSPKGPVQRFYEQYF
TGTGCCAGCAGCCCTAAGGGGCCGGTACAGAGGTTCTACGAGCAGTACTTC
>TRBJ1-2|TRBD1|.|TRBV6-4
CASSERGLGYGYTF
TGTGCCAGCAGTGAGAGGGGGCTCGGCTATGGCTACACCTTC
>TRBJ1-2|TRBD1|.|TRBV29-1
CSVEGQGGNGYTF
TGCAGCGTTGAGGGACAGGGTGGCAATGGCTACACCTTC